The present T cell receptor (beta chain) was sequenced within a study of Graves' ophthalmopathy and Graves' hyperthyroidism. TCR beta CDR3 regions were amplified from RNA transcripts. HTBI primers were employed in first-round RT-PCR, then a second-round multiplex PCR followed. TCRdb re-called the multiplex PCR reads with MiXCR, one entry per CDR3 protein. The data contain roughly 480,000 distinct CDR3 sequences, 13% to 15% of them singletons. This clonotype was picked up many times. The target antigen is unknown. The PBMCs used were ones drawn from 9.5 to 10 ml of fresh peripheral blood. Points from the study as a whole: Among thyroid clonotypes expanded above 0.001 frequency, most also appeared in blood.

The clonotype comes from a young woman with Graves' ophthalmopathy. The sequenced material came from blood.

CDR3 nucleotide sequence: TGTGCCAGCAGTCCCAACCCCGGCAGGGGGAGCACTGAAGCTTTCTTT. Translation: CASSPNPGRGSTEAFF. The V gene is TRBV27, the J gene TRBJ1-1, with 7 bases aligning to TRBD1. There are 16 residues in the CDR3. Germline CDR1 reads MNHEY; CDR2 reads SMNVEV (reference sequence). Trimming removed 5 bases from V and 4 bases from J; junction bases left unmatched: 13.